This TCR beta chain was identified during a study of control samples from healthy donors and cancer patients. Here immunoSEQ multiplex PCR was the method, and the copy in TCRdb shows in-frame clones only, minus some. The sample records over 85,000 clones, approximately 84% being singletons. Germline CDR1 reads LNHDA; CDR2 reads SQIVND (reference sequence). The CDR3 is made up of 13 amino acids. With V trimmed by 3 bases and J by 6 bases, 0 bases remained unmatched. Sequenced sample: PBMCs. V is TRBV19 and J is TRBJ1-5, with TRBD1 identical over 9 bases. This TCR was sampled from a man between 70 and 80 years old with lung cancer. CDR3 sequence: CASSMTGGQPQHF. The CDR3 bases are TGTGCCAGTAGTATGACAGGGGGTCAGCCCCAGCATTTT.